These 8 T cell receptor beta chains were all obtained from the same sample, sequenced in a study of CD8+CD57+ T cells in acquired aplastic anemia. TCR beta VDJ and CDR3 profiling used genomic DNA as template. TCRdb independently ran MiXCR on the reads; one entry per CDR3 protein. The table records about 470,000 distinct CDR3 sequences, 25% to 40% of them present only once. Patients chosen for sequencing had shown CD8+CD57+ cell expansion by flow cytometry. The sample comprised sorted CD4+, CD8+, or CD8+CD57+ T cells (not recorded which) from PBMCs. These receptors originate from a human donor with aplastic anemia.

In the case of this clonotype: Being one base from a much bigger clone, this may be a read error. The rearrangement uses TRBV20-1 and TRBJ1-2, with TRBD1 identical over 11 bases. V dropped 3 bases and J dropped 2; count of bases not matched to a gene: 5. The CDR3 runs 15 residues. Germline V lookup: CDR1 DFQATT, CDR2 SNEGSKA (reference sequence). CDR3 sequence (DNA): TGCAGTGCTAGTGAAGGGGACAGGGGGAACTATGGCTACACCTTC. Translated, it gives CSASEGDRGNYGYTF.

As regards this clonotype: The limits of the CDR3 on the DNA are not certain, so only TCRdb's listed CDR3 is given. V usage is TRBV30 and J usage is TRBJ1-2; TRBD1 was called by the table and not checked on the DNA. Germline CDR1 reads GTSNPN; CDR2 reads SVGIG (reference sequence). The CDR3 is 13 amino acids long, termini counted. The CDR3 sequence is CCCDRDTDYGCTF.

The rearrangement links TRBV20-1 to TRBJ1-2, with unresolved D. CDR3 size: 13 residues. With 1 base removed from V and 8 bases from J, the gap between germline ends came to 14 bases. The germline gives CDR1 DFQATT, CDR2 SNEGSKA (reference sequence). CDR3 DNA sequence: TGCAGTGCTAGAGTAGGGCCCGGAGAGGGCTACACCTTC. Amino acid sequence: CSARVGPGEGYTF.

The V and J genes are TRBV2 and TRBJ1-1; 7 bases fit TRBD1. V lost 6 bases, J lost 6 bases, and 10 bases stayed unmatched. Germline V gene data show CDR1 as SNHLY and CDR2 as FYNNEI. There are 14 residues in the CDR3. The CDR3 DNA follows: TGTGCCAGCAGAGCGGACAGGCGTTATGCTGAAGCTTTCTTT. Amino acids: CASRADRRYAEAFF.

The V gene is TRBV7-9, the J gene TRBJ1-5; no clear D. Germline V lookup: CDR1 SEHNR, CDR2 FQNEAQ (reference sequence). Trimming shortened V by 6 bases and J by 7 bases, and 13 bases separated the two germline ends. The CDR3 totals 13 residues. Here the CDR3 reads CASSQVANQPQHF. CDR3 nucleotides: TGTGCCAGCAGTCAAGTCGCTAACCAGCCCCAGCATTTT.

This clonotype was recorded at least ten times. Here the CDR3 DNA reads TGCGCCAGCAGCTTGACAGGGGAAAAACTGTTTTTT. Translation: CASSLTGEKLFF. The chain is built from TRBV5-1 and TRBJ1-4; weak D call: TRBD1 (6 bases). V was clipped by 1 base and J by 8 bases, with 6 bases between them. CDR1 and CDR2 from the germline V gene are SGHRS and YFSETQ. The CDR3 length is 12 residues.

The CDR3 loop is CASSVQGANTGELFF. The CDR3 coding sequence is TGTGCCAGCAGCGTTCAGGGGGCGAACACCGGGGAGCTGTTTTTT. The rearrangement joins TRBV9 to TRBJ2-2; 7 bases match TRBD1. The CDR3 runs to 15 residues. CDR1 SGDLS and CDR2 YYNGEE come from the germline V gene. J lost 0 bases, V lost 2 bases, and 1 base had no gene match.

At least ten counts were recorded for this clonotype. V is TRBV7-3 and J is TRBJ1-1; D gene unclear. V was pared by 6 bases and J by 0 bases, with 8 bases between. This CDR3 spans 13 amino acids. CDR1 is SGHTA and CDR2 is FQGTGA in the germline V gene. For the CDR3, the DNA is TGTGCCAGCAGTCCACAGATGAACACTGAAGCTTTCTTT. This gives the protein CASSPQMNTEAFF.